This TCR beta chain is drawn from a study of regulatory T cells in long-lasting Graves disease. Study outcomes and limitations: Public clonotype sharing was higher in persistent than newly diagnosed patients. Analyses excluded thyroid tissue, covering peripheral blood alone. TCR diversity was lower in persistent than newly diagnosed Graves' disease.

To note about this clonotype: Its antigen is still unknown. A much larger clone sits a single nucleotide away, making a read error possible.

This sample's time point: persistent/refractory GD, antithyroid drugs over 5 years with positive TRAb. Construction of the TCR library relied on RNA isolated from PBMCs. Germline-derived CDR1 and CDR2 are MNHEY and SVGEGT. Between the trimmed V and J ends, which lost 2 bases and 7 bases, there was a span of 20 bases. The CDR3 totals 16 residues. The TCR beta library used iRepertoire HTBI primers with Arm-PCR amplification of CDR3. MiXCR, run by TCRdb on the multiplex PCR reads, gives a single entry per CDR3 protein. The table shows 360,000 or so distinct CDR3 sequences, with approximately 23% occurring only once.

The TCR comes from a woman aged 40 to 55 with Graves disease. This rearrangement joins TRBV6-2 or TRBV6-3 to TRBJ1-2, with D tentatively TRBD1 (5 bases). This material consisted of peripheral blood mononuclear cells (PBMCs), taken when the disease was refractory, from a patient treated with antithyroid drugs. CDR3 amino acids: CASSYDGGFHFPGYTF. Written as DNA, the CDR3 is TGTGCCAGCAGTTACGACGGGGGATTCCATTTCCCTGGCTACACCTTC.